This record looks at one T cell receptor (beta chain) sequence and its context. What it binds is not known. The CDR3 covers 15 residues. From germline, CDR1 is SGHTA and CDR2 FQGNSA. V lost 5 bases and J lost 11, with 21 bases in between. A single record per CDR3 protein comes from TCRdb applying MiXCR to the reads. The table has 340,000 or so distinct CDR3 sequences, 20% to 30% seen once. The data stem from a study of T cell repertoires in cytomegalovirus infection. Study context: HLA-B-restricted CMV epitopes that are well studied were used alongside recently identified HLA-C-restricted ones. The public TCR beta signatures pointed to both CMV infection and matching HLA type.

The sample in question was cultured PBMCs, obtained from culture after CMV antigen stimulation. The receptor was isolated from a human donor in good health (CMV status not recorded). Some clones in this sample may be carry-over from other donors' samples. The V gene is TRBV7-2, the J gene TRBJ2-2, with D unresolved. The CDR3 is CASSTTLGLTGELFF. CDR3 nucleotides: TGTGCCAGCAGCACCACCCTTGGGCTCACTGGAGAGCTGTTTTTT.